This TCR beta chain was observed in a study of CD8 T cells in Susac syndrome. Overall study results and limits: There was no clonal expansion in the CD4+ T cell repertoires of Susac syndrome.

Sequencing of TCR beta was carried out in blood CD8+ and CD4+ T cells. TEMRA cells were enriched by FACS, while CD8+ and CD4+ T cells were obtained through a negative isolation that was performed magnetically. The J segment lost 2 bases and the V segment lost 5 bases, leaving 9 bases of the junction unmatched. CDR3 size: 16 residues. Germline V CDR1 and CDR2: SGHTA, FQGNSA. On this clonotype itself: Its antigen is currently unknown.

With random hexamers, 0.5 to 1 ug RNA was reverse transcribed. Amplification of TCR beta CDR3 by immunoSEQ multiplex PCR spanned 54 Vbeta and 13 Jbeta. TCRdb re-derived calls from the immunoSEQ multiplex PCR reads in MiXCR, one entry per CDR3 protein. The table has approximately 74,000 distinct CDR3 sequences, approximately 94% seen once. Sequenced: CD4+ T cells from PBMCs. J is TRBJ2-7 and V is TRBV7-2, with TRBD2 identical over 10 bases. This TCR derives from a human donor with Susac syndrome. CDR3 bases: TGTGCCAGCAGCGGATCGGGACTAGCGACCACCTACGAGCAGTACTTC. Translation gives CASSGSGLATTYEQYF. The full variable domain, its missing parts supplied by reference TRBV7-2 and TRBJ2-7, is GAGVSQSPSNKVTEKGKDVELRCDPISGHTALYWYRQSLGQGLEFLIYFQGNSAPDKSGLPSDRFSAERTGGSVSTLTIQRTQQEDSAVYLCASSGSGLATTYEQYFGPGTRLTVT.